This TCR beta chain stems from a study of CD8 T cells in Susac syndrome (dated by TCRdb to between 2018 and 2021). Background for the entire study: Whether CD8+ T cell activation and differentiation in Susac syndrome was antigen driven was tested using repertoire sequencing.

Broad study findings and their caveats: The number of individuals in the TCR sequencing and HLA analysis was acknowledged as relatively small.

This clonotype turned up a few times. The antigen this receptor binds is unknown. No per-base quality is available; no much larger clone lies one base away. RNA was extracted using the RNeasy kit, and about 0.5 to 1 ug of the RNA was reverse transcribed with random hexamers. The immunoSEQ multiplex PCR assay, covering 54 Vbeta and 13 Jbeta segments, was used to amplify TCR beta CDR3 regions. PCR amplification bias was corrected using a synthetic template baseline for primer optimization and computational correction. Under the source paper's analysis protocol: Reads were annotated to V, D and J genes per IMGT and analyzed with immunoSEQ Analyzer, keeping only productive sequences. Clonality was computed as one minus Shannon entropy normalized by log2 of the number of productive unique sequences. Public and private clones were assessed among the 100 most prevalent clones of each patient and control. Susac-specific clones were defined as absent from healthy and MS cohorts, around 1,000 published viral clones and other ImmuneACCESS disease sequences. Using fastp trimming at Q25 and MiXCR clonotype assembly, TCRdb reanalyzed the public sequencing data and kept in-frame beta chains. Entries are consolidated by CDR3 protein sequence, retaining the most common genes and DNA. TCRdb assigned the V and J calls; the authors' analysis was not used. The sample has around 280,000 distinct CDR3 sequences on record, 90% to 95% of them singletons. The top ten hold roughly 0.059% of the sample.

High-throughput TCR beta sequencing profiled peripheral blood CD8+ and CD4+ T cells from healthy donors, Susac syndrome patients and multiple sclerosis patients. The multiple sclerosis controls were treatment-naive patients whose relapsing-remitting disease, either stable or active, fulfilled the revised McDonald criteria. Bulk CD8+ and CD4+ T cells were purified by magnetic negative isolation, while CD8+ TEMRA cells were enriched using FACS. Blood was drawn into EDTA tubes, processed within 24 hours, and PBMCs were isolated by density gradient centrifugation. PBMCs intended for TCR sequencing were cryopreserved in liquid nitrogen and were subsequently thawed in a 37 degrees C water bath. A purity of at least 90% was achieved for sorted or isolated CD4+, CD8+ and CD8+ TEMRA cells. The CDR3 starts with the cysteine, ends with the phenylalanine, and has 14 residues. Of the read, only the CDR3 DNA is kept; its 42 bases are in frame from base 1. The V end loses 2 bases and the J end loses 0 bases, and a stretch of 4 bases separates them. According to the germline V gene, CDR1 reads MNHEY and CDR2 reads SVGAGI.

The chain is made from TRBV6-5 and TRBJ1-4; no D gene call is confident. Sequencing was performed on CD4+ T cells from PBMCs. The clonotype comes from a human donor with multiple sclerosis. The nucleotides read TGTGCCAGCAGTTACCGGGCAACTAATGAAAAACTGTTTTTT. It specifies CASSYRATNEKLFF.